These T cell receptor beta chains were read from a single sample in a study of technical replicates of blood from several donors. Here immunoSEQ multiplex PCR was the method, and the copy in TCRdb shows in-frame clones only, minus some. The sample comprises tens of thousands of clones, approximately 96% of which are singletons, and roughly 0.2% rests with the top ten. The specimen was T cells isolated from PBMCs. The source is a human donor in good health. Both conserved end residues are part of each CDR3. A D gene is named only where the DNA matches it firmly. Clone size is not always given. Where it is, it says once, few, many or a class for expanded clones.

J gene	D gene	V gene	clone size	CDR3 protein	CDR3 DNA
TRBJ1-2	.	TRBV10-1	.	CASSGSPSESGYTF	TGCGCCAGCAGTGGAAGCCCAAGTGAGAGCGGCTACACCTTC
TRBJ1-3	.	TRBV2	.	CASSERTVAGNTIYF	TGTGCCAGCAGTGAAAGGACAGTTGCTGGAAACACCATATATTTT
TRBJ2-5	TRBD2	TRBV4-2	.	CASSLRASGDQETQYF	TGTGCCAGCAGCCTAAGGGCTAGCGGAGACCAAGAGACCCAGTACTTC
TRBJ2-7	.	TRBV5-1	.	CASSFARGYEQYF	TGCGCCAGCAGCTTTGCCAGGGGCTACGAGCAGTACTTC
TRBJ1-2	TRBD1	TRBV2	.	CASSRQGSAGYTF	TGTGCCAGCAGCCGACAGGGGAGCGCGGGCTACACCTTC
TRBJ2-3	.	TRBV6-4	.	CASSAFAGALTDTQYF	TGTGCCAGCAGTGCGTTTGCGGGGGCCCTCACAGATACGCAGTATTTT
TRBJ1-1	.	TRBV5-1	once	CASSLAPSGLGGTEAFF	TGCGCCAGCAGCTTGGCCCCGTCGGGACTAGGGGGCACTGAAGCTTTCTTT
TRBJ2-3	TRBD2	TRBV27	.	CASSSSGGAVGTQYF	TGTGCCAGCAGTTCTAGCGGGGGGGCAGTCGGCACGCAGTATTTT
TRBJ2-3	.	TRBV5-1	.	CASSNSGTSTDTQYF	TGCGCCAGCAGTAATAGCGGTACTAGCACAGATACGCAGTATTTT
TRBJ1-4	.	TRBV7-6	.	CASSSLAAATNEKLFF	TGTGCCAGCAGCTCCCTTGCGGCAGCAACTAATGAAAAACTGTTTTTT
TRBJ2-7	.	TRBV6-5	.	CASSSGEFQYF	TGTGCCAGCAGCTCCGGGGAGTTCCAGTACTTC
TRBJ1-2	TRBD1	TRBV7-9	.	CASSLGTAKNYGYTF	TGTGCCAGCAGCTTGGGGACAGCGAAAAACTATGGCTACACCTTC
TRBJ2-1	.	TRBV29-1	.	CSVRLDRADEQFF	TGCAGCGTTAGATTGGACAGAGCTGATGAGCAGTTCTTC
TRBJ1-5	.	TRBV19	.	CASSIDWAGSSNQPQHF	TGTGCCAGTAGTATAGACTGGGCGGGCTCTAGCAATCAGCCCCAGCATTTT
TRBJ2-3	TRBD2	TRBV5-6	.	CASSQGTSGATDTQYF	TGTGCCAGCAGCCAAGGGACTAGCGGGGCCACAGATACGCAGTATTTT
TRBJ1-1	TRBD1	TRBV14	.	CASSQGQGQGSTEAFF	TGTGCCAGCAGCCAAGGTCAGGGACAGGGCAGCACTGAAGCTTTCTTT
TRBJ2-7	TRBD1	TRBV28	.	CASRPQTGQYEQYF	TGTGCCAGCAGACCCCAGACAGGGCAATACGAGCAGTACTTC
TRBJ1-5	.	TRBV6-6	.	CASSYESTGQPQHF	TGTGCCAGCAGTTACGAATCGACTGGTCAGCCCCAGCATTTT
TRBJ2-7	TRBD1	TRBV2	.	CASSEQGVSYEQYF	TGTGCCAGCAGTGAGCAGGGGGTATCCTACGAGCAGTACTTC
TRBJ2-7	TRBD1	TRBV18	.	CASSPTGVRDEQYF	TGTGCCAGCTCACCGACAGGGGTTCGGGACGAGCAGTACTTC
TRBJ2-2	.	TRBV28	.	CATLNGGAGGELFF	TGTGCCACCCTCAATGGGGGGGCGGGCGGGGAGCTGTTTTTT
TRBJ1-2	TRBD1	TRBV29-1	.	CSVDTGEGYTF	TGCAGCGTTGACACAGGGGAAGGCTACACCTTC
TRBJ1-4	.	TRBV14	.	CASSQGRPLLSGEKLFF	TGTGCCAGCAGCCAAGGCCGCCCTCTCCTCAGTGGTGAAAAACTGTTTTTT
TRBJ1-3	.	TRBV5-1	.	CASSLAGFRSGNTIYF	TGCGCCAGCAGCTTGGCCGGGTTCCGCTCTGGAAACACCATATATTTT
TRBJ1-1	.	TRBV5-1	.	CASSLPGGGNTEAFF	TGCGCCAGCAGCTTGCCCGGGGGGGGAAACACTGAAGCTTTCTTT
TRBJ2-2	TRBD2	TRBV27	.	CASRSFVAGGWTGELFF	TGTGCCAGCAGGTCGTTTGTAGCGGGAGGTTGGACCGGGGAGCTGTTTTTT
TRBJ1-5	.	TRBV11-2	.	CASSLGGGQPQHF	TGTGCCAGCAGCTTAGGAGGCGGTCAGCCCCAGCATTTT
TRBJ2-1	.	TRBV9	.	CASSEGLPIPNEQFF	TGTGCCAGCAGCGAGGGACTCCCCATCCCCAATGAGCAGTTCTTC
TRBJ1-3	.	TRBV5-1	.	CASSVGEPSGNTIYF	TGCGCCAGCAGCGTCGGGGAGCCGTCTGGAAACACCATATATTTT
TRBJ2-7	.	TRBV4-1	.	CASSHKEEGSSYEQYF	TGCGCCAGCAGCCACAAAGAGGAGGGTAGCTCCTACGAGCAGTACTTC
TRBJ1-1	.	TRBV5-1	.	CASAAQGVTEAFF	TGCGCCAGTGCGGCACAGGGAGTGACTGAAGCTTTCTTT
TRBJ2-2	.	TRBV6-1	.	CASSPTRGPGELFF	TGTGCCAGCAGTCCGACGCGGGGGCCCGGGGAGCTGTTTTTT
TRBJ1-3	.	TRBV5-1	.	CASRDTSSGNTIYF	TGCGCCAGCAGGGACACCTCCTCTGGAAACACCATATATTTT
TRBJ1-3	TRBD1	TRBV6-1	.	CASSLFGQENTIYF	TGTGCCAGCAGTCTCTTCGGACAGGAAAACACCATATATTTT
TRBJ1-4	.	TRBV5-6	.	CASSLIIGGTNEKLFF	TGTGCCAGCAGCTTGATAATTGGGGGGACTAATGAAAAACTGTTTTTT
TRBJ2-1	.	TRBV11-3	once	CASSLGGRGYNEQFF	TGTGCCAGCAGCTTAGGCGGAAGGGGTTACAATGAGCAGTTCTTC
TRBJ1-1	.	TRBV7-2	.	CASSSPRATEAFF	TGTGCCAGCAGCTCCCCCAGGGCGACTGAAGCTTTCTTT
TRBJ2-7	TRBD1	TRBV10-3	once	CAIRRRDREYEQYF	TGTGCCATCCGGCGCCGGGACAGGGAATACGAGCAGTACTTC
TRBJ1-1	.	TRBV27	.	CASSLLRGANTEAFF	TGTGCCAGCAGTTTACTTCGGGGGGCGAACACTGAAGCTTTCTTT
TRBJ2-5	.	TRBV2	.	CASSKKETQYF	TGTGCCAGCAGCAAAAAAGAGACCCAGTACTTC
TRBJ2-1	.	TRBV27	.	CASSRPSSYNEQFF	TGTGCCAGCAGTCGGCCTAGCTCCTACAATGAGCAGTTCTTC
TRBJ2-1	TRBD2	TRBV11-1	.	CASRQGTSEFNEQFF	TGTGCCAGCAGACAAGGGACTAGCGAATTCAATGAGCAGTTCTTC
TRBJ2-3	TRBD1	TRBV28	.	CASSYQTGGRTDTQYF	TGTGCCAGCAGCTATCAGACAGGGGGAAGGACAGATACGCAGTATTTT
TRBJ1-1	.	TRBV27	.	CATGRALNTEAFF	TGTGCCACCGGGCGGGCCCTGAACACTGAAGCTTTCTTT
TRBJ2-2	TRBD2	TRBV11-3	.	CASSSYTGTSGEVNTGELFF	TGTGCCAGCAGCTCCTATACCGGGACTAGCGGGGAAGTGAACACCGGGGAGCTGTTTTTT
TRBJ1-1	.	TRBV19	.	CASSIRGSADMNAEAFF	TGTGCCAGTAGTATTCGAGGGTCAGCCGATATGAACGCTGAAGCTTTCTTT
TRBJ1-5	.	TRBV6-1	.	CASSDRVGQPQHF	TGTGCCAGCAGTGACAGGGTAGGTCAGCCCCAGCATTTT
TRBJ2-4	TRBD2	TRBV5-6	.	CASSPGGSNIQYF	TGTGCCAGCAGCCCGGGGGGTAGCAACATTCAGTACTTC
TRBJ2-1	.	TRBV29-1	.	CSVERGSYNEQFF	TGCAGCGTTGAACGGGGTTCCTACAATGAGCAGTTCTTC
TRBJ2-7	.	TRBV28	.	CASSFGPSPVYEQYF	TGTGCCAGCAGTTTTGGTCCGAGCCCCGTCTACGAGCAGTACTTC
TRBJ2-3	.	TRBV5-1	.	CASSLEQTTDTQYF	TGCGCCAGCAGCTTGGAACAGACCACAGATACGCAGTATTTT
TRBJ2-7	TRBD2	TRBV11-3	.	CASTLSGGEQYF	TGTGCCAGCACCCTGAGCGGGGGCGAGCAGTACTTC
TRBJ2-7	.	TRBV14	.	CASSPEGYEQYF	TGTGCCAGCAGCCCCGAGGGTTACGAGCAGTACTTC
TRBJ2-5	TRBD2	TRBV7-8	.	CASRPVGRGQETQYF	TGTGCCAGCAGGCCGGTGGGGCGGGGGCAAGAGACCCAGTACTTC
TRBJ1-1	TRBD1	TRBV28	.	CATRDRDTEAFF	TGTGCCACCCGGGACAGAGACACTGAAGCTTTCTTT